The 2 T cell receptor beta chains presented below share a single source sample, sequenced in a study of T cell clonality in common variable immunodeficiency. Libraries were prepared by immunoSEQ multiplex PCR; TCRdb keeps only in-frame clonotypes and omits some of them. The sample lists tens of thousands of clones, none appearing once, the ten largest making up about 3.4%. The material sequenced was peripheral blood mononuclear cells. The source is a person aged 18 to 69 in good health.

This clone was detected many times. The read finishes 3 residues shy of the CDR3 end, and the germline J gene is used to complete it. J is TRBJ1-1 and V is TRBV5-1; TRBD1 might be the D (5 bases). Trimming took 0 bases from V and 4 from J, leaving 10 bases between them. The CDR3 sequence is 14 residues long. In germline, CDR1 is SGHRS, CDR2 YFSETQ. CDR3 region: CASSLEGHSTEAFF. The sequenced CDR3 bases are TGCGCCAGCAGCTTGGAGGGGCATAGCACTGAA.

This clone was found many times. The DNA ends 3 residues before the CDR3 does, and the rest of the CDR3 is filled in from the germline J gene. The chain uses TRBV20-1 and TRBJ2-1; D gene uncertain. There are 12 residues in the CDR3. The germline gives CDR1 DFQATT, CDR2 SNEGSKA (reference sequence). V lost 1 base to trimming and J lost 6 bases, with 7 bases between them. CDR3 sequence reads: CSARVLGNEQFF. The CDR3 DNA, read in part, is TGCAGTGCTAGAGTCCTCGGCAATGAG.